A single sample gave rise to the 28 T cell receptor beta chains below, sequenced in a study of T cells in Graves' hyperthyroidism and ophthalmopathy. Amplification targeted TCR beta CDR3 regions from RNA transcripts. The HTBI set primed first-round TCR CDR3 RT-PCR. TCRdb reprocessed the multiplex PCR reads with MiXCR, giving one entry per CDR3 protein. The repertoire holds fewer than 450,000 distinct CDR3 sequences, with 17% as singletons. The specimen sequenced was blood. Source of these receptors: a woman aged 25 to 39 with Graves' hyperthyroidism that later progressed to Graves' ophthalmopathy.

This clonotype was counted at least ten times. CDR3 in amino acids: CAWTLQAIGNSPLHF. DNA of the CDR3: TGTGCCTGGACCCTCCAGGCCATCGGGAATTCACCCCTCCACTTT. The J gene is TRBJ1-6, the V gene TRBV30; D is ambiguous. V lost 4 bases and J 7 bases, leaving 17 bases between the germline ends. There are 15 residues in the CDR3. The germline V gene has CDR1 GTSNPN and CDR2 SVGIG (reference sequence).

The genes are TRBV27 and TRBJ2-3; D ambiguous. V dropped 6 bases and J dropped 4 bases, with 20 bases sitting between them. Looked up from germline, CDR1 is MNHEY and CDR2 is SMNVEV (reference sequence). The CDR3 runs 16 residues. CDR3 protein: CASSTTGPTMADTQYF. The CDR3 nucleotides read TGTGCCAGCAGCACCACCGGACCCACAATGGCAGATACGCAGTATTTT.

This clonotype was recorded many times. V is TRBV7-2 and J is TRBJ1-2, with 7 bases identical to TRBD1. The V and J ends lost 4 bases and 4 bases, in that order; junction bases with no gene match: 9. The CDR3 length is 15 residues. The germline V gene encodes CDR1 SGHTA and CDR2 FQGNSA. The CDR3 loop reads CASSSTGQNPYGYTF. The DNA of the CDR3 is TGTGCCAGCAGCTCAACGGGACAGAACCCCTATGGCTACACCTTC.

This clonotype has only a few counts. CDR3 nucleotide sequence: TGTGCCACCAGCAGAGGTGGCAGCCTCCAAGAGACCCAGTACTTC. Encoded protein: CATSRGGSLQETQYF. The chain recombines TRBV15 with TRBJ2-5, with D uncertain. V was trimmed by 1 base and J by 1 base, leaving 10 bases between them. CDR3 length equals 15 residues. The V gene's germline CDR1 is LNHNV and CDR2 YYDKDF (reference sequence).

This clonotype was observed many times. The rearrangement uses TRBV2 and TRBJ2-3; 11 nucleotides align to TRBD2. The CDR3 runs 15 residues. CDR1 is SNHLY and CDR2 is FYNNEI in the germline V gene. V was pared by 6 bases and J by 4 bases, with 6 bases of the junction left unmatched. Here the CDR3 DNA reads TGTGCCAGCAGCCCACTAGCGGGAGCGCCAGATACGCAGTATTTT. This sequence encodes CASSPLAGAPDTQYF.

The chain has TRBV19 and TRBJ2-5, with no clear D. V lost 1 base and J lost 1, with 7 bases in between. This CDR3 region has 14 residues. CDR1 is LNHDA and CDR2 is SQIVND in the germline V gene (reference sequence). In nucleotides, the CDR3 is TGTGCCAGTAGTATAGTCCCGGGCCAAGAGACCCAGTACTTC. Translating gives CASSIVPGQETQYF.

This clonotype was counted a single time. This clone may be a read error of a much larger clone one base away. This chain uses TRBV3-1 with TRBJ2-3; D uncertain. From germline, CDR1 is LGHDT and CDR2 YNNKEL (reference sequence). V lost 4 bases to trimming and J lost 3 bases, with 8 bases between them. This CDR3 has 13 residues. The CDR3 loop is CASSRVATDTQYF. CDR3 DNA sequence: TGTGCCAGCAGCCGAGTAGCAACAGATACGCAGTATTTT.

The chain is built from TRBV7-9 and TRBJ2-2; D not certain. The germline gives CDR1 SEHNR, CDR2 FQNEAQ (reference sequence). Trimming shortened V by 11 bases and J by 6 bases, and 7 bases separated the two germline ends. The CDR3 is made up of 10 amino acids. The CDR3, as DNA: TGTGCCTCAGGCTCCGGGGAGCTGTTTTTT. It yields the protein CASGSGELFF.

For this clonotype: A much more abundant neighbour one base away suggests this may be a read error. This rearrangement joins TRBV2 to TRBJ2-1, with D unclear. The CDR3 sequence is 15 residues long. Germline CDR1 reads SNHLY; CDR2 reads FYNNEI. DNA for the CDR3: TGTGCCAGCAGTACACGGAGCTCCCCCTACAGTGAGCAGTTCTTC. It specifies CASSTRSSPYSEQFF.

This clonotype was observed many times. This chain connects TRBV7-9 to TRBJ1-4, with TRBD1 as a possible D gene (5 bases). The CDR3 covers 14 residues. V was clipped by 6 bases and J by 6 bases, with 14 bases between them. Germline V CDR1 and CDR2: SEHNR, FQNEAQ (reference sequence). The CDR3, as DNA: TGTGCCAGCAGTAGAGACAGCGGCGATGAAAAACTGTTTTTT. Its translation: CASSRDSGDEKLFF.

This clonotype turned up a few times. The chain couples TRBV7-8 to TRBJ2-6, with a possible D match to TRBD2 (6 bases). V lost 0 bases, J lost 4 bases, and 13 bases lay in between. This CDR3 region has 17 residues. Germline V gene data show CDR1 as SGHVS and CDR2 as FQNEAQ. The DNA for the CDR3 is TGTGCCAGCAGCTTAGCGGGGGGACTGAGAGGGGCCAACGTCCTGACTTTC. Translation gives CASSLAGGLRGANVLTF.

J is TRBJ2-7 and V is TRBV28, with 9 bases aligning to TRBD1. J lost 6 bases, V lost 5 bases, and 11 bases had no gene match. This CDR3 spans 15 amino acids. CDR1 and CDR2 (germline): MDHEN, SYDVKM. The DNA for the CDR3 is TGTGCCAGCAGTGGATTGGGGACAGGGACTCGCGAGCAGTACTTC. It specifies CASSGLGTGTREQYF.

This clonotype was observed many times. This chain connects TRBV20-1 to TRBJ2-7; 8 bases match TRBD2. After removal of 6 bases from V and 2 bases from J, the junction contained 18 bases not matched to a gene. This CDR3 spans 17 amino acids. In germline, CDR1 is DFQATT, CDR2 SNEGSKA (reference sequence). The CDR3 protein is CSAILVPRGAGAYEQYF. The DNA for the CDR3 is TGCAGTGCCATCCTAGTGCCGAGAGGAGCGGGGGCCTACGAGCAGTACTTC.

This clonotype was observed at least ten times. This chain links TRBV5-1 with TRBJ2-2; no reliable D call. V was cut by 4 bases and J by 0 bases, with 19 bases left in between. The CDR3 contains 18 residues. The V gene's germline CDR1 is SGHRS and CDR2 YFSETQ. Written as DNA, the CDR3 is TGCGCCAGCAGCCTTAGGACCCAAATTTCCTCGAACACCGGGGAGCTGTTTTTT. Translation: CASSLRTQISSNTGELFF.

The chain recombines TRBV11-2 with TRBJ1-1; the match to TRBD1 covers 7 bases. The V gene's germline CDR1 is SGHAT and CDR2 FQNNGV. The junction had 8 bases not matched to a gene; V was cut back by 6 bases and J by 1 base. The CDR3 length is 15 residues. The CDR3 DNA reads TGTGCCAGCAGTCCCAGACCAGGGGGGAACACTGAAGCTTTCTTT. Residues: CASSPRPGGNTEAFF.

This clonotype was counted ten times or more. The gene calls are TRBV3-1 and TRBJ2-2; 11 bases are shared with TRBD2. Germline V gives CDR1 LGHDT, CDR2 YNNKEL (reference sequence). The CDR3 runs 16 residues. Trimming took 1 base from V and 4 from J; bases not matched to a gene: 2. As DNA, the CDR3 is TGTGCCAGCAGCCAAGTCCTAGCGGGGGGCACCGGGGAGCTGTTTTTT. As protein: CASSQVLAGGTGELFF.

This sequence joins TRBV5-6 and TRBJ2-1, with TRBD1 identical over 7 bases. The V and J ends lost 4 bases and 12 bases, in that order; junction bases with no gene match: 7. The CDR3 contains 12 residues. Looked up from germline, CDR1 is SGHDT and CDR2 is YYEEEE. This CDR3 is CASSVTGLVQFF. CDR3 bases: TGTGCCAGCAGCGTGACAGGGCTGGTGCAGTTCTTC.

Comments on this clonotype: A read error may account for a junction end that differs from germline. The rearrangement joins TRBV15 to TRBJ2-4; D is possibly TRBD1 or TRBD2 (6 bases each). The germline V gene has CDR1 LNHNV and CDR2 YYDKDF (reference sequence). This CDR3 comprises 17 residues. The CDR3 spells CATSRDPAGGARNIQYF. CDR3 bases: TGTGCCACCAGCAGAGATCCGGCCGGGGGCGCCAGAAACATTCAGTACTTC.

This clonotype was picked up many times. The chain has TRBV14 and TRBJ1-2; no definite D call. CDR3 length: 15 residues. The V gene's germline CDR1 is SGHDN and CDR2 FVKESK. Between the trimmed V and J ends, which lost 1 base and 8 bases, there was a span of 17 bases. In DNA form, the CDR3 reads TGTGCCAGCAGCCAAGTCGGAGCGGGGATTCACGGCTACACCTTC. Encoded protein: CASSQVGAGIHGYTF.

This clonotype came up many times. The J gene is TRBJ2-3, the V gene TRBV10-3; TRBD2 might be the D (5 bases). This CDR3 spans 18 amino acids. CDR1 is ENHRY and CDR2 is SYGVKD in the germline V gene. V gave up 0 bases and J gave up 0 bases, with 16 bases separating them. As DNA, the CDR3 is TGTGCCATCAGTGAGTCGACTACCCACCCCTCTAGCACAGATACGCAGTATTTT. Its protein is CAISESTTHPSSTDTQYF.

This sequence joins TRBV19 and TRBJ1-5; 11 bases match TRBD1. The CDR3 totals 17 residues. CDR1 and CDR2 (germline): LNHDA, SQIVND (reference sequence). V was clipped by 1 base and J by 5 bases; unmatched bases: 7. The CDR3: CASSIARDRGIDQPQHF. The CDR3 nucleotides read TGTGCCAGTAGTATAGCCCGGGACAGGGGGATTGATCAGCCCCAGCATTTT.

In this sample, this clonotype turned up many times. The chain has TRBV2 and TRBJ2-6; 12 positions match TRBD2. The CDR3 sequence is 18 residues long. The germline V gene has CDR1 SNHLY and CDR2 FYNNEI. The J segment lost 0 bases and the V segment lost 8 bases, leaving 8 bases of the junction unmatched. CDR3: CASLRGLAGLSGANVLTF. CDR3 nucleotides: TGTGCCAGCCTCAGGGGACTAGCGGGCCTCTCTGGGGCCAACGTCCTGACTTTC. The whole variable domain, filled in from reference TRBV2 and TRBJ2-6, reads EPEVTQTPSHQVTQMGQEVILRCVPISNHLYFYWYRQILGQKVEFLVSFYNNEISEKSEIFDDQFSVERPDGSNFTLKIRSTKLEDSAMYFCASLRGLAGLSGANVLTFGAGSRLTVL.

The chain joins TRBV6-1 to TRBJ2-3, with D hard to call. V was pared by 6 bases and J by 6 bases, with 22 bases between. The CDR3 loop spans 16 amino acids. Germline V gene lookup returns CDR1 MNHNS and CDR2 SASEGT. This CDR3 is CASRTRRGAGFDTQYF. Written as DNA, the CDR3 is TGTGCCAGCAGGACACGGAGAGGAGCTGGGTTTGATACGCAGTATTTT.

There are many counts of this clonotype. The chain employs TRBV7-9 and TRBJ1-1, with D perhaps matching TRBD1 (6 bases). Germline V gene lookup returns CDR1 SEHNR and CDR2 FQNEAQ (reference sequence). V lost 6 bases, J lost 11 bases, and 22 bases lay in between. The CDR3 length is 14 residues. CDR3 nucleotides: TGTGCCAGCAGACGAGACGCCAGGGGCGATTCGGCTTTCTTT. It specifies CASRRDARGDSAFF.

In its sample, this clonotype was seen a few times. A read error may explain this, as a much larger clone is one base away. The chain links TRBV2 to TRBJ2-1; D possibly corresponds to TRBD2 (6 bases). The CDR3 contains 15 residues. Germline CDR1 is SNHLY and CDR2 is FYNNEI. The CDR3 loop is CASREGLSAYNKQFF. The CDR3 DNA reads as TGTGCCAGCAGAGAGGGACTCTCCGCCTACAATAAGCAGTTCTTC. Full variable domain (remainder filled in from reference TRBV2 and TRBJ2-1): EPEVTQTPSHQVTQMGQEVILRCVPISNHLYFYWYRQILGQKVEFLVSFYNNEISEKSEIFDDQFSVERPDGSNFTLKIRSTKLEDSAMYFCASREGLSAYNKQFFGPGTRLTVL.

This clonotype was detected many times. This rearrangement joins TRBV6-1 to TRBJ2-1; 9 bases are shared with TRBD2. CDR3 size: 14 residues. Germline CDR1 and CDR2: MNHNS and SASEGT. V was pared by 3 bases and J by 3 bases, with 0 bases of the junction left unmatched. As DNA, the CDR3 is TGTGCCAGCAGTGATAGCGGGAGCTACAATGAGCAGTTCTTC. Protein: CASSDSGSYNEQFF.

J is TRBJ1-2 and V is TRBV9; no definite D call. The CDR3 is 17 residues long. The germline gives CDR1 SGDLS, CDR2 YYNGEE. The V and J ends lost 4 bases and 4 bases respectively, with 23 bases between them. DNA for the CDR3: TGTGCCAGCAGCTTTACCGATACAGCGCAACTCTCCTATGGCTACACCTTC. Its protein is CASSFTDTAQLSYGYTF.

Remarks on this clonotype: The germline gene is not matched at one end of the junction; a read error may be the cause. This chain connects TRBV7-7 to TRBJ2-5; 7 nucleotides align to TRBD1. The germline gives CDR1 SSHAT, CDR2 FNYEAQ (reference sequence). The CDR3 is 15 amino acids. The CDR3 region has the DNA TGTGCTAGCAGCGTTATAGGGGACAGCCAAGAGACCCAGTACTTC. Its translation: CASSVIGDSQETQYF.